Listed here are 25 T cell receptor beta chains from one sample, sequenced in a study of blood T cell repertoires in COVID-19. Repertoires were generated with immunoSEQ multiplex PCR, while TCRdb's copy carries only in-frame clones and drops some. The table shows 150,000 to 200,000 clones, with 85% occurring only once. Material: peripheral blood. The source is a human donor with acute or convalescent COVID-19. The donor label of this sample is uncertain.

V is TRBV5-6 and J is TRBJ1-5; D gene unclear. CDR1 is SGHDT, CDR2 YYEEEE, per germline. CDR3 size: 15 residues. Trimming removed 3 bases at V and 3 bases at J, with 13 bases between. CDR3 nucleotide sequence: TGTGCCAGCAGCTCGAAGGAGCAAGACAATCAGCCCCAGCATTTT. Translated, it gives CASSSKEQDNQPQHF.

The J gene is TRBJ1-3, the V gene TRBV30; the D gene is possibly TRBD1 (5 bases). The germline CDR1 and CDR2 sequences are GTSNPN and SVGIG (reference sequence). The length of the CDR3 is 14 residues. The CDR3 sequence: CGLGQGYSGNTIYF. The DNA of the CDR3 is TGTGGTCTCGGGCAGGGTTACTCTGGAAACACCATATATTTT.

As for this clone: Other DNA variants within this sample encode the same CDR3. The chain couples TRBV2 to TRBJ2-7; 8 nucleotides align to TRBD1. CDR3 size: 15 residues. After removal of 4 bases from V and 0 bases from J, the junction contained 5 bases not matched to a gene. CDR1 SNHLY and CDR2 FYNNEI come from the germline V gene. The CDR3 coding sequence is TGTGCCAGCAGTGGGCAGGGGGCCGCCTCCTACGAGCAGTACTTC. Its translation is CASSGQGAASYEQYF.

This chain links TRBV23-1 with TRBJ2-3; 7 nucleotides match TRBD1. TRBV23-1 is assigned to the ORF class and has an uncertain function. The CDR3 extends over 18 amino acids. Trimming cost V 2 bases and J 2 bases; bases outside gene matches: 13. This CDR3 reads CASSQPPGTVRVTDTQYF. The CDR3 DNA is TGCGCCAGCAGTCAACCCCCTGGGACAGTAAGGGTCACAGATACGCAGTATTTT.

Points on this clone: The same CDR3 arises from other DNA sequences in this sample as well. This chain uses TRBV6-2 or TRBV6-3 with TRBJ1-2; no clear D gene. The germline V and J ends were trimmed by 3 bases and 8 bases, with 13 bases remaining between them. The germline V gene has CDR1 MNHEY and CDR2 SVGEGT. CDR3 length equals 13 residues. CDR3 sequence (DNA): TGTGCCAGCAGTTATTCGAGGCAGTTGGGCTACACCTTC. Translating gives CASSYSRQLGYTF.

The V gene is TRBV6-1, the J gene TRBJ1-5; D possibly corresponds to TRBD1 (6 bases). Germline V gene sequence: CDR1 MNHNS, CDR2 SASEGT. The CDR3 is 16 residues long. The V and J ends lost 5 bases and 2 bases respectively, with 16 bases between them. CDR3 in amino acids: CASSKDRREGNQPQHF. Written as DNA, the CDR3 is TGTGCCAGCAGTAAAGACAGGAGAGAAGGCAATCAGCCCCAGCATTTT.

Written as DNA, the CDR3 is TGTGCCACCAGCGACGGACCCGGGAACTACAATGAGCAGTTCTTC. As protein: CATSDGPGNYNEQFF. The chain has TRBV15 and TRBJ2-1, with a weak D call TRBD2 (5 bases). The V end lost 5 bases, the J end lost 3 bases, and 14 bases lay between the germline ends. The CDR3 covers 15 residues. CDR1 is LNHNV and CDR2 is YYDKDF in the germline V gene (reference sequence).

V usage is TRBV18 and J usage is TRBJ1-2; the match to TRBD1 covers 8 bases. J lost 5 bases, V lost 4 bases, and 9 bases had no gene match. The CDR3 runs to 15 residues. CDR1 is KGHSH, CDR2 LQKENI, per germline. CDR3 nucleotide sequence: TGTGCCAGCTCACATGCGGACAGGGCAAGATATGGCTACACCTTC. Its protein is CASSHADRARYGYTF.

This chain uses TRBV5-6 with TRBJ1-4; 8 positions match TRBD1. The germline CDR1 and CDR2 sequences are SGHDT and YYEEEE. The CDR3 contains 16 residues. J gave up 2 bases and V 0 bases, and 3 bases lay outside the gene matches. The CDR3 loop reads CASSLGQGTTNEKLFF. The CDR3 nucleotides read TGTGCCAGCAGCTTGGGACAGGGGACGACTAATGAAAAACTGTTTTTT. Full variable domain (rest looked up from reference TRBV5-6 and TRBJ1-4): DAGVTQSPTHLIKTRGQQVTLRCSPKSGHDTVSWYQQALGQGPQFIFQYYEEEERQRGNFPDRFSGHQFPNYSSELNVNALLLGDSALYLCASSLGQGTTNEKLFFGSGTQLSVL.

The CDR3 coding sequence is TGTGCCAGCAGCCCAGGACAGGGGGGACCTTACGAGCAGTACTTC. It translates to CASSPGQGGPYEQYF. The J gene is TRBJ2-7, the V gene TRBV5-4; 10 nucleotides agree with TRBD1. CDR1 SGHNT and CDR2 YYREEE come from the germline V gene (reference sequence). Unmatched junction bases numbered 8, after V lost 4 bases and J lost 4 bases. The CDR3 is made up of 15 amino acids.

The chain uses TRBV2 and TRBJ1-1, with 7 bases matching TRBD1. CDR1 is SNHLY and CDR2 is FYNNEI in the germline V gene. J lost 1 base, V lost 7 bases, and 3 bases had no gene match. The CDR3 is made up of 13 amino acids. The CDR3 sequence is CASMGQPNTEAFF. The CDR3 DNA reads TGTGCCAGCATGGGACAGCCGAACACTGAAGCTTTCTTT.

J is TRBJ2-3 and V is TRBV27; perhaps TRBD2 as D (7 bases). This CDR3 spans 13 amino acids. Germline CDR1 MNHEY, CDR2 SMNVEV (reference sequence). Trimming removed 6 bases from V and 6 bases from J, with 13 bases in between. As DNA, the CDR3 is TGTGCCAGCAGAACGGGGGGCCGGGATACGCAGTATTTT. Encoded protein: CASRTGGRDTQYF.

This sequence joins TRBV5-1 and TRBJ1-2; TRBD1 agrees at 8 bases. Germline values: CDR1 SGHRS, CDR2 YFSETQ. With 6 bases clipped from V and 6 bases from J, the junction kept 10 bases outside the gene matches. This CDR3 region has 14 residues. CDR3 residues: CASTRQGQEDGYTF. CDR3 nucleotide sequence: TGCGCCAGCACCCGACAGGGGCAGGAGGATGGCTACACCTTC.

The V call is TRBV18, the J call TRBJ1-1; 7 bases map to TRBD1. Losses at the gene ends were 1 base for V and 2 bases for J; bases not matched to a gene: 4. This CDR3 contains 15 residues. Per the germline V gene, CDR1 is KGHSH and CDR2 is LQKENI. The CDR3 bases are TGTGCCAGCTCACCACAGACAGGGCCAAACACTGAAGCTTTCTTT. Protein product: CASSPQTGPNTEAFF. The full variable domain, completed using reference TRBV18 and TRBJ1-1, is NAGVMQNPRHLVRRRGQEARLRCSPMKGHSHVYWYRQLPEEGLKFMVYLQKENIIDESGMPKERFSAEFPKEGPSILRIQQVVRGDSAAYFCASSPQTGPNTEAFFGQGTRLTVV.

The chain couples TRBV27 to TRBJ1-5, with D tentatively TRBD1 (5 bases). The V gene's germline CDR1 is MNHEY and CDR2 SMNVEV (reference sequence). V was cut by 2 bases and J by 6 bases, with 11 bases left in between. CDR3 length: 14 amino acids. Here the CDR3 DNA reads TGTGCCAGCAGTTTAGGGGCGGTTGGTCAGCCCCAGCATTTT. Translated, it gives CASSLGAVGQPQHF.

CDR3 amino acids: CASSPRQVRNTEAFF. CDR3 sequence (DNA): TGTGCCAGCAGCCCGAGACAGGTTAGGAACACTGAAGCTTTCTTT. The chain has TRBV14 and TRBJ1-1; the D gene is possibly TRBD1 (6 bases). The CDR3 contains 15 residues. V gave up 4 bases and J gave up 1 base, with 13 bases separating them. Per the germline V gene, CDR1 is SGHDN and CDR2 is FVKESK.

The gene calls are TRBV5-1 and TRBJ2-7; 7 bases agree with TRBD1. Germline assignment: CDR1 SGHRS and CDR2 YFSETQ. CDR3 length: 16 amino acids. The J segment lost 0 bases and the V segment lost 4 bases, leaving 10 bases of the junction unmatched. CDR3 protein: CASSLGTDPYSYEQYF. CDR3 nucleotide sequence: TGCGCCAGCAGCCTCGGGACAGACCCGTACTCCTACGAGCAGTACTTC. The full variable domain, completed using reference TRBV5-1 and TRBJ2-7, is KAGVTQTPRYLIKTRGQQVTLSCSPISGHRSVSWYQQTPGQGLQFLFEYFSETQRNKGNFPGRFSGRQFSNSRSEMNVSTLELGDSALYLCASSLGTDPYSYEQYFGPGTRLTVT.

This chain links TRBV19 with TRBJ1-2; TRBD1 is a possible D gene (6 bases). The CDR3 is 11 residues long. Trimming took 5 bases from V and 7 from J, leaving 8 bases between them. Germline V gene sequence: CDR1 LNHDA, CDR2 SQIVND (reference sequence). The CDR3 DNA follows: TGTGCCAGTAGTCAGGGGTTTGGCTACACCTTC. As protein: CASSQGFGYTF.

V is TRBV27 and J is TRBJ1-1; tentative D call: TRBD1 (6 bases). The CDR3 totals 15 residues. Trimming pared 5 bases from V and 2 bases from J, leaving 15 bases between. Germline V gene sequence: CDR1 MNHEY, CDR2 SMNVEV (reference sequence). For the CDR3, the DNA is TGTGCCAGCAGTACCTACCAGGGGAGCAACACTGAAGCTTTCTTT. Translating gives CASSTYQGSNTEAFF.

Only one count was recorded for this clone. This chain joins TRBV4-1 and TRBJ1-2; 7 nucleotides line up with TRBD1. The CDR3 is made up of 17 amino acids. The V segment lost 3 bases and the J segment 4 bases; nucleotides outside the gene matches: 14. Looked up from germline, CDR1 is MGHRA and CDR2 is YSYEKL. In nucleotides, the CDR3 is TGCGCCAGCAGCCATCTAGGGCGGCAACAGGGGACCTATGGCTACACCTTC. This encodes CASSHLGRQQGTYGYTF.

The chain couples TRBV5-6 to TRBJ1-2; 7 bases match TRBD1. The ends lost 0 bases at V and 4 bases at J; junction bases unmatched: 3. The V gene's germline CDR1 is SGHDT and CDR2 YYEEEE. The length of the CDR3 is 14 residues. This CDR3 is CASSLVAGGYGYTF. In DNA, the CDR3 is TGTGCCAGCAGCTTGGTGGCAGGGGGCTATGGCTACACCTTC.

The chain employs TRBV4-2 and TRBJ2-1, with TRBD1 matching over 9 bases. V was pared by 0 bases and J by 15 bases, with 12 bases of the junction left unmatched. This CDR3 contains 15 residues. Germline V lookup: CDR1 LGHNA, CDR2 YNFKEQ. The CDR3 DNA follows: TGTGCCAGCAGCCAAGATCCACTTCGGGACAGGGTCCCGTTCTTC. Translated, it gives CASSQDPLRDRVPFF.

The rearrangement uses TRBV2 and TRBJ1-1; D possibly corresponds to TRBD1 (6 bases). The V gene's germline CDR1 is SNHLY and CDR2 FYNNEI. CDR3 size: 13 residues. Trimming pared 6 bases from V and 1 base from J, leaving 9 bases between. CDR3 DNA sequence: TGTGCCAGCAGGGCGGACAGGAACACTGAAGCTTTCTTT. It is translated as CASRADRNTEAFF.

The chain carries TRBV19 and TRBJ1-6; D possibly corresponds to TRBD1 (5 bases). Germline CDR1 LNHDA, CDR2 SQIVND (reference sequence). Trimming removed 5 bases from V and 10 bases from J, with 12 bases in between. The CDR3 covers 13 residues. The CDR3 is CASSLQGDSPLHF. The CDR3 DNA reads as TGTGCCAGTAGTCTCCAGGGTGACTCACCCCTCCACTTT. The entire variable domain, with the rest obtained from reference TRBV19 and TRBJ1-6, is as follows: DGGITQSPKYLFRKEGQNVTLSCEQNLNHDAMYWYRQDPGQGLRLIYYSQIVNDFQKGDIAEGYSVSREKKESFPLTVTSAQKNPTAFYLCASSLQGDSPLHFGNGTRLTVT.

This clone was counted between two and nine times. CDR3 bases: TGTGCCAGCAGTCGTAACACTGAAGCTTTCTTT. This encodes CASSRNTEAFF. The chain joins TRBV28 to TRBJ1-1; no clear D gene. The germline CDR1 and CDR2 sequences are MDHEN and SYDVKM. The V gene lost 5 bases and the J gene lost 2 bases, with 3 bases spanning the gap. CDR3 length: 11 residues.